The clone carrying this T cell receptor beta chain has just a few counts. Its antigen is currently unknown. The CDR3 sequence is 15 residues long. The ends lost 6 bases at V and 2 bases at J; junction bases unmatched: 5. The data are from a study of T cell repertoires in cytomegalovirus infection. TCRdb fed the reads into MiXCR, producing one record per CDR3 protein. Here the sample spans approximately 700,000 distinct CDR3 sequences, 35% to 45% being singletons. Broader study findings: Accumulated public TCR beta family frequency recognized individuals carrying CMV together with the relevant HLA. The ex vivo response showed dominance by HLA-C-restricted CMV-specific TCR beta clonotypes.

Sequenced material: PBMCs. The J gene is TRBJ2-7, the V gene TRBV12-3 or TRBV12-4; 12 positions agree with TRBD2. The clonotype was recovered from a human donor in good health (CMV status not recorded). Some clones in this sample may be carry-over from other donors' samples. The CDR3 loop is CASSRTSGTPYEQYF. In nucleotides, the CDR3 is TGTGCCAGCAGCCGGACTAGCGGGACTCCCTACGAGCAGTACTTC.